This TCR beta chain was captured in a study of T cell responses to AZD1222 COVID-19 vaccine. The method was immunoSEQ multiplex PCR; TCRdb's version includes in-frame clones alone and lacks a portion of them. Among 150,000 to 200,000 clones listed, approximately 91% were seen once. Germline loops: CDR1 MNHEY, CDR2 SVGAGI. The CDR3 extends over 15 amino acids. V trimming: 4 bases; J trimming: 2 bases; junction bases outside the gene matches: 7. The specimen comprised peripheral blood, sampled on day 0 of AZD1222 vaccination. This clonotype was obtained from an adult in good health. The chain combines TRBV6-5 with TRBJ2-7; TRBD2 matches 8 bases. CDR3 DNA sequence: TGTGCCAGCAGTTTGTCAGCGGGAGACGCCTACGAGCAGTACTTC. Translating gives CASSLSAGDAYEQYF.